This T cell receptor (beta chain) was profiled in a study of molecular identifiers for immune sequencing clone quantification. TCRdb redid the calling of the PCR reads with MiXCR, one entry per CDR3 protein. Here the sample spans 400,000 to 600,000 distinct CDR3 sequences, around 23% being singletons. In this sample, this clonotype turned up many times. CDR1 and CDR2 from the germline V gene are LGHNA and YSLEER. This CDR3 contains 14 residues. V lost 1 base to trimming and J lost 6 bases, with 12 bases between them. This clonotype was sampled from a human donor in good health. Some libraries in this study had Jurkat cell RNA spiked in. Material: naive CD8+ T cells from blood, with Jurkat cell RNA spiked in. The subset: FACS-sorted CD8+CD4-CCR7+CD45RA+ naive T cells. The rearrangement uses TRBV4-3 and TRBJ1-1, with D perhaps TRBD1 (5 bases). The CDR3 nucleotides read TGCGCCAGCAGCCAAGTGGGAAGGGGATCTGAAGCTTTCTTT. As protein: CASSQVGRGSEAFF.